The sample holds one count of the clone carrying this T cell receptor (beta chain). This sample is drawn from a study of blood T cell repertoires in COVID-19. Methods used by the authors: Amplification of reference gene primers provided the estimated nucleated cell counts. The assay was immunoSEQ multiplex PCR, and TCRdb's table has in-frame clones only and misses some. Clonal size and the V and J genes are those of that table, whereas D and trimming came from the DNA. The table has around 220,000 clones, around 84% seen once. The germline CDR1 and CDR2 sequences are KGHDR and SFDVKD. V was shortened by 5 bases and J by 0 bases, with 13 bases between the two germline ends. The CDR3 consists of 16 residues.

The specimen sequenced was PBMCs or T cells enriched from blood (not recorded which). The chain uses TRBV24-1 and TRBJ2-1, with unresolved D. This TCR was sampled from a middle-aged woman with acute COVID-19. The CDR3 DNA reads TGTGCCACCAGTGCCACTTCGTCAAGCTCCTACAATGAGCAGTTCTTC. Translation gives CATSATSSSSYNEQFF.